This T cell receptor beta chain was identified during a study of CD8+ T cells in alopecia areata. Pooled cutaneous lymph node cells were sorted using CD4, CD8alpha, NKG2D, NKG2ACE and other markers. Comments on this clone: Each gene name is a mouse one. The read halts 4 residues ahead of the CDR3 end, with the missing end drawn from the germline J gene.

The CDR3 is 14 residues long. CDR1 is GKSSPN, CDR2 SITVG, per germline. RNA extraction and reverse transcription yielded cDNA as sequencing template. TCRdb's copy holds only in-frame clones and misses some; the assay was immunoSEQ multiplex PCR. The sample has 250,000 or so clones, none seen only once. The sample comprised CD4+ T cells sorted from a lymph node. The chain carries TRBV31 and TRBJ2-1; a possible D gene is TRBD2 (6 bases). This TCR was recovered from a C3H/HeJ mouse with alopecia areata. The MHC haplotype of the strain is H2-k. The CDR3 sequence: CAWSLDGGLAEQFF. CDR3 DNA (partial): TGTGCCTGGAGTCTAGATGGGGGTCTGGCT.